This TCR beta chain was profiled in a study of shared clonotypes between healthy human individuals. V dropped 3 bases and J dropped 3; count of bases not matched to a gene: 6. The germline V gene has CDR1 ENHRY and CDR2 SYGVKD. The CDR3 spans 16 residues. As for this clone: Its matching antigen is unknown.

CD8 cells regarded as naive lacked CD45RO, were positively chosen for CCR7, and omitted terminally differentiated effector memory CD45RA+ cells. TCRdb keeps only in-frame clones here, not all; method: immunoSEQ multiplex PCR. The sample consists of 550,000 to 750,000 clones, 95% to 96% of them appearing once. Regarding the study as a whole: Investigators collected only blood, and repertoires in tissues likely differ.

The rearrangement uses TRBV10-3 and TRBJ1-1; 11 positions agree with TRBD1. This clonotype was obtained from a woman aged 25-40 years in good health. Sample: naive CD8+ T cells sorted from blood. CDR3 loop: CAISDRDRGLYTEAFF. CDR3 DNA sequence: TGTGCCATCAGTGACCGGGACAGGGGGTTGTACACTGAAGCTTTCTTT.